This T cell receptor beta chain was documented in a study of T-cell memory formation after mild COVID-19. This CDR3 is 17 amino acids long. CDR1 SEHNR and CDR2 FQNEAQ come from the germline V gene (reference sequence). Trimming took 4 bases from V and 3 from J, leaving 21 bases between them. One entry per CDR3 protein, called by TCRdb with MiXCR from the 5' RACE reads. The sample contains 150,000 to 200,000 distinct CDR3 sequences, about 14% of which appear only once. The rearrangement links TRBV7-9 to TRBJ1-2; D call uncertain. This receptor was identified in an adult woman who had mild COVID-19 (a few samples of this study predate the infection). Cell type and time point are not known. Sequencing used PBMCs or a T cell subset sorted from them (not recorded which). The CDR3 is CASSSPRTHPGDYGYTF. CDR3 nucleotides: TGTGCCAGCAGCTCGCCCCGAACTCATCCCGGGGACTATGGCTACACCTTC.